The 27 T cell receptor beta chains below come from one sample, sequenced in a study of PD-1 and CTLA-4 blockade in melanoma. Only in-frame clones appear in the TCRdb table, and some are missing; sequencing was by immunoSEQ multiplex PCR. In the table there are about 31,000 clones, roughly 90% of which are singletons. The specimen comprised CD8+ T cells from peripheral blood, sampled from a patient given anti-PD-1 treatment. The receptors stem from a human donor with melanoma.

The chain has TRBV4-1 and TRBJ2-5; 11 bases line up with TRBD2. Germline CDR1 MGHRA, CDR2 YSYEKL. With V trimmed by 4 bases and J by 5 bases, 9 bases remained unmatched. The CDR3 consists of 16 residues. CDR3: CASSPVGSGGAETQYF. As DNA, the CDR3 is TGCGCCAGCAGCCCTGTTGGTAGCGGGGGGGCGGAGACCCAGTACTTC.

This clone has a single count. The J gene is TRBJ2-7, the V gene TRBV7-9, with 8 bases that match TRBD1. J was trimmed by 1 base and V by 0 bases; bases with no gene match: 5. Germline CDR1 and CDR2: SEHNR and FQNEAQ (reference sequence). This CDR3 contains 16 residues. CDR3 sequence (DNA): TGTGCCAGCAGCTTAGCGGGGACAGGATTTTCCTACGAGCAGTACTTC. It encodes CASSLAGTGFSYEQYF.

This chain connects TRBV2 to TRBJ2-7, with D possibly TRBD2 on 5 matching bases. V lost 6 bases and J 0 bases, leaving 12 bases between the germline ends. The CDR3 consists of 14 residues. Germline CDR1 is SNHLY and CDR2 is FYNNEI. The CDR3 protein is CASRGGPSSYEQYF. Here the CDR3 DNA reads TGTGCCAGCAGAGGCGGGCCCAGCTCCTACGAGCAGTACTTC.

V usage is TRBV6-1 and J usage is TRBJ1-2; perhaps TRBD1 as D (5 bases). The CDR3 has 15 amino acids. Per the germline V gene, CDR1 is MNHNS and CDR2 is SASEGT. Trimming took off 1 base at V and 4 bases at J, with 13 bases between the two ends. This CDR3 is CASSEDEGPAYGYTF. CDR3 bases: TGTGCCAGCAGTGAAGATGAGGGACCGGCCTATGGCTACACCTTC.

CDR3: CASSLGPLDTQYF. DNA of the CDR3: TGTGCCAGCAGTTTGGGGCCGCTAGATACGCAGTATTTT. V is TRBV12-3 or TRBV12-4 and J is TRBJ2-3, with D perhaps TRBD1 (5 bases). The CDR3 consists of 13 residues. V gave up 3 bases and J gave up 5 bases, with 9 bases separating them.

The chain joins TRBV13 to TRBJ1-1; TRBD1 matches at 10 bases. This CDR3 is 14 amino acids long. Germline trimming cut 5 bases from V and 4 bases from J; bases unmatched to any gene: 4. Germline assignment: CDR1 PRHDT and CDR2 FYEKMQ (reference sequence). The CDR3 here is CASSDRDRGTEAFF. CDR3 nucleotides: TGTGCCAGCAGCGACCGGGACAGGGGCACTGAAGCTTTCTTT. Looking up the rest from reference TRBV13 and TRBJ1-1 gives the full variable domain: AAGVIQSPRHLIKEKRETATLKCYPIPRHDTVYWYQQGPGQDPQFLISFYEKMQSDKGSIPDRFSAQQFSDYHSELNMSSLELGDSALYFCASSDRDRGTEAFFGQGTRLTVV.

The rearrangement uses TRBV25-1 and TRBJ2-1; 8 nucleotides match TRBD2. Trimming took 6 bases from V and 7 from J; bases not matched to a gene: 17. Looked up from germline, CDR1 is MGHDK and CDR2 is SYGVNS. The CDR3 is 17 amino acids. The CDR3 region has the DNA TGTGCCAGCAGACAACCCGGGGGGGAGGGCCAAGGAAATGAGCAGTTCTTC. It is translated as CASRQPGGEGQGNEQFF.

J is TRBJ1-5 and V is TRBV2; D is uncertain. Trimming shortened V by 6 bases and J by 0 bases, and 12 bases separated the two germline ends. The germline V gene encodes CDR1 SNHLY and CDR2 FYNNEI. The CDR3 spans 15 residues. The CDR3 loop reads CASSDGVSSNQPQHF. CDR3 in DNA: TGTGCCAGCAGCGACGGGGTATCTAGCAATCAGCCCCAGCATTTT.

This rearrangement joins TRBV15 to TRBJ2-2, with TRBD2 identical over 7 bases. This CDR3 has 15 residues. The V gene's germline CDR1 is LNHNV and CDR2 YYDKDF (reference sequence). With V trimmed by 1 base and J by 6 bases, 5 bases remained unmatched. CDR3 residues: CATSRGGEGSGELFF. In DNA, the CDR3 is TGTGCCACCAGCAGAGGAGGGGAGGGGTCCGGGGAGCTGTTTTTT. Combining the CDR3 with reference TRBV15 and TRBJ2-2 gives the whole variable domain DAMVIQNPRYQVTQFGKPVTLSCSQTLNHNVMYWYQQKSSQAPKLLFHYYDKDFNNEADTPDNFQSRRPNTSFCFLDIRSPGLGDTAMYLCATSRGGEGSGELFFGEGSRLTVL.

The chain employs TRBV5-4 and TRBJ2-2; D gene unclear. CDR1 is SGHNT, CDR2 YYREEE, per germline (reference sequence). This CDR3 is 14 amino acids long. Trimming took off 3 bases at V and 0 bases at J, with 6 bases between the two ends. The CDR3 DNA is TGTGCCAGCAGCTCCACTACGAACACCGGGGAGCTGTTTTTT. As protein: CASSSTTNTGELFF.

This clone was seen only once. V and J are TRBV3-1 (or the pseudogene TRBV3-2) and TRBJ2-2; tentatively, D is TRBD2 (5 bases). Trimming cost V 1 base and J 6 bases, with 9 bases left between them. There are 14 residues in the CDR3. Looked up from germline, CDR1 is LGHDT and CDR2 is YNNKEL (reference sequence). CDR3 nucleotides: TGTGCCAGCAGCCAAGGCGGGTTCCCCGGGGAGCTGTTTTTT. Translating gives CASSQGGFPGELFF.

The genes are TRBV29-1 and TRBJ2-5; D uncertain. V was shortened by 6 bases and J by 9 bases, with 14 bases between the two germline ends. CDR3 length: 11 residues. Germline CDR1 SQVTM, CDR2 ANQGSEA. The CDR3 DNA reads as TGCAGCGTCCCAGGCTCCGGACCCCAGTACTTC. This sequence encodes CSVPGSGPQYF.

The V gene is TRBV2, the J gene TRBJ1-1; D perhaps matches TRBD1 (6 bases). From germline, CDR1 is SNHLY and CDR2 FYNNEI. V was shortened by 1 base and J by 7 bases, with 16 bases between the two germline ends. This CDR3 region has 15 residues. For the CDR3, the DNA is TGTGCCAGCAGTGAAGGAAGAGACAGGTGGGGTGAAGCTTTCTTT. Its translation is CASSEGRDRWGEAFF. The full variable domain, rest sourced from reference TRBV2 and TRBJ1-1, is EPEVTQTPSHQVTQMGQEVILRCVPISNHLYFYWYRQILGQKVEFLVSFYNNEISEKSEIFDDQFSVERPDGSNFTLKIRSTKLEDSAMYFCASSEGRDRWGEAFFGQGTRLTVV.

The chain is built from TRBV7-9 and TRBJ2-3, with 11 bases lining up with TRBD2. The CDR3 has 18 residues. CDR1 is SEHNR, CDR2 FQNEAQ, per germline (reference sequence). Trimming took 7 bases from V and 2 from J; bases not matched to a gene: 14. In DNA form, the CDR3 reads TGTGCCAGCACCGACACCTGGGGACTAGCGGCAGTCACAGATACGCAGTATTTT. Encoded protein: CASTDTWGLAAVTDTQYF.

V usage is TRBV18 and J usage is TRBJ2-7; D remains ambiguous. V lost 0 bases and J 3 bases, leaving 9 bases between the germline ends. CDR3 length: 14 residues. Germline CDR1 KGHSH, CDR2 LQKENI. CDR3 sequence reads: CASSPPSGDYEQYF. Here the CDR3 DNA reads TGTGCCAGCTCACCACCATCAGGAGACTACGAGCAGTACTTC.

The chain combines TRBV2 with TRBJ1-1; D ambiguous. CDR3 size: 10 residues. Trimming stripped 10 bases from V and 3 bases from J, with 6 bases between. Germline V CDR1 and CDR2: SNHLY, FYNNEI. The CDR3, as DNA: TGTGCCAATGGGGACACTGAAGCTTTCTTT. Amino acids: CANGDTEAFF. Drawing the rest from reference TRBV2 and TRBJ1-1, the complete variable domain is EPEVTQTPSHQVTQMGQEVILRCVPISNHLYFYWYRQILGQKVEFLVSFYNNEISEKSEIFDDQFSVERPDGSNFTLKIRSTKLEDSAMYFCANGDTEAFFGQGTRLTVV.

This rearrangement joins TRBV14 to TRBJ2-7; 8 bases align to TRBD1. Germline V gene data show CDR1 as SGHDN and CDR2 as FVKESK. V gave up 4 bases and J gave up 0 bases; unmatched junction bases: 8. This CDR3 is 16 amino acids long. The CDR3 protein is CASSPLRQGLSYEQYF. CDR3 coding DNA: TGTGCCAGCAGCCCCCTCCGACAGGGGCTCTCCTACGAGCAGTACTTC.

The chain is built from TRBV25-1 and TRBJ1-4; 10 bases match TRBD1. This CDR3 has 14 residues. Trimming took 8 bases from V and 7 from J; bases not matched to a gene: 7. Per the germline V gene, CDR1 is MGHDK and CDR2 is SYGVNS. The CDR3 nucleotides are TGTGCCAGCGCCCGAGGGACAGGGGTTGAAAAACTGTTTTTT. Its translation: CASARGTGVEKLFF.

The chain has TRBV28 and TRBJ2-3; D is perhaps TRBD1 (5 bases). CDR1 is MDHEN and CDR2 is SYDVKM in the germline V gene. Trimming took 1 base from V and 0 from J, leaving 11 bases between them. This CDR3 has 16 residues. This CDR3 reads CASSLLQQDSTDTQYF. CDR3 in DNA: TGTGCCAGCAGTTTATTGCAACAGGATAGCACAGATACGCAGTATTTT.

The chain employs TRBV15 and TRBJ1-3; the D is unclear. This CDR3 region has 15 residues. The germline V gene encodes CDR1 LNHNV and CDR2 YYDKDF (reference sequence). Trimming stripped 0 bases from V and 7 bases from J, with 13 bases between. CDR3 nucleotide sequence: TGTGCCACCAGCAGAGATCTGGGAGCCCTTAACACCATATATTTT. This sequence encodes CATSRDLGALNTIYF.

The V call is TRBV4-2, the J call TRBJ1-6; D gene uncertain. Germline-derived CDR1 and CDR2 are LGHNA and YNFKEQ. The germline V and J ends were trimmed by 5 bases and 7 bases, with 12 bases remaining between them. The CDR3 is 14 residues long. CDR3: CASSSDMENSPLHF. The CDR3 DNA is TGTGCCAGCAGCTCTGACATGGAGAATTCACCCCTCCACTTT.

The chain employs TRBV2 and TRBJ2-7; 7 bases match TRBD2. Trimming at V came to 8 bases and at J to 6 bases, leaving 7 bases not matched to a gene. Germline loops: CDR1 SNHLY, CDR2 FYNNEI. CDR3 length: 12 amino acids. CDR3 residues: CASLGRDGEQYF. CDR3 nucleotides: TGTGCCAGCTTAGGGAGGGACGGCGAGCAGTACTTC.

The chain carries TRBV24-1 and TRBJ2-1; TRBD1 might be the D (6 bases). Germline lookup yields CDR1 KGHDR and CDR2 SFDVKD. The V and J ends lost 3 bases and 9 bases respectively, with 8 bases between them. The CDR3 is made up of 12 amino acids. CDR3 sequence (DNA): TGTGCCACCAGTGATACAGGGATTGAGCAGTTCTTC. This sequence encodes CATSDTGIEQFF.

The CDR3 DNA sequence: TGTGCCACCAGTGACTCCGACAGGGGTGATAGCAATCAGCCCCAGCATTTT. Translation: CATSDSDRGDSNQPQHF. The rearrangement links TRBV24-1 to TRBJ1-5; 8 nucleotides match TRBD1. CDR1 KGHDR and CDR2 SFDVKD come from the germline V gene. The CDR3 consists of 17 residues. Trimming cost V 4 bases and J 0 bases; bases outside gene matches: 7.

This clone was counted once. The rearrangement links TRBV20-1 to TRBJ2-7; D is unresolved. Germline loops: CDR1 DFQATT, CDR2 SNEGSKA (reference sequence). The V end was cut by 0 bases, the J end by 4 bases, with 4 bases between. This CDR3 spans 11 amino acids. This CDR3 reads CSARDAYEQYF. CDR3 coding DNA: TGCAGTGCTAGAGACGCGTACGAGCAGTACTTC.

The V and J genes are TRBV3-1 (or the pseudogene TRBV3-2) and TRBJ2-6; D not certain. The germline CDR1 and CDR2 sequences are LGHDT and YNNKEL (reference sequence). The CDR3 has 15 amino acids. V lost 1 base and J 0 bases, leaving 4 bases between the germline ends. Here the CDR3 reads CASSQVNSGANVLTF. CDR3 bases: TGTGCCAGCAGCCAAGTTAACTCTGGGGCCAACGTCCTGACTTTC.

The chain is built from TRBV28 and TRBJ1-1, with TRBD1 matching over 10 bases. Per the germline V gene, CDR1 is MDHEN and CDR2 is SYDVKM. The CDR3 contains 14 residues. With 6 bases clipped from V and 7 bases from J, the junction kept 8 bases outside the gene matches. CDR3 region: CASRPSGTGDEAFF. DNA for the CDR3: TGTGCCAGCAGACCCTCCGGGACAGGGGATGAAGCTTTCTTT.